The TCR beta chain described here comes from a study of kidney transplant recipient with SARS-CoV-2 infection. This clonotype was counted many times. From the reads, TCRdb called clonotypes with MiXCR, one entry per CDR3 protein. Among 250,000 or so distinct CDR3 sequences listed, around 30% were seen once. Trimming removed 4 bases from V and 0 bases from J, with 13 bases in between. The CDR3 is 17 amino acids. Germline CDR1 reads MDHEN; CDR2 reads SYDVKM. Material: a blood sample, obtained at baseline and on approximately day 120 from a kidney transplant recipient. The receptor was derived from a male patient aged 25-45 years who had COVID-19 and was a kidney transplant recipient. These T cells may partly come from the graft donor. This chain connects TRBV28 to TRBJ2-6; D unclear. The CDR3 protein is CASSSPVPNSGANVLTF. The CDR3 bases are TGTGCCAGCAGTTCGCCGGTTCCTAACTCTGGGGCCAACGTCCTGACTTTC.